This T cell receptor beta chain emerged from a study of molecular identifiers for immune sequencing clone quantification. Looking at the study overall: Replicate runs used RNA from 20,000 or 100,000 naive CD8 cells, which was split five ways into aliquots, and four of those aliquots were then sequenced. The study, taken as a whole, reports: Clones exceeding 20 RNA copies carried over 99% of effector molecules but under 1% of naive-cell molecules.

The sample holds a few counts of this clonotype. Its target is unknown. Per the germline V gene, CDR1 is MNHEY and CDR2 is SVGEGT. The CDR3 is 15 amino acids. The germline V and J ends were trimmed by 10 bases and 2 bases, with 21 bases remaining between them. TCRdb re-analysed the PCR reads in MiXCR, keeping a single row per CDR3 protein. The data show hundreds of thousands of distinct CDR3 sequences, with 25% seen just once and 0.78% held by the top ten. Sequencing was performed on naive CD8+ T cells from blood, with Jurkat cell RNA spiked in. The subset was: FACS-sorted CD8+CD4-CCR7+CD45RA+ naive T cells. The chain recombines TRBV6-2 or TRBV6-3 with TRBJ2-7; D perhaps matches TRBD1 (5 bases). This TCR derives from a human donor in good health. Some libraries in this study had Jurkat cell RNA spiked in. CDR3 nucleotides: TGTGCCACCGGTTTTGGGGCGAGCCAAACCTACGAGCAGTACTTC. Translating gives CATGFGASQTYEQYF.